This T cell receptor beta chain was sequenced during a study of T cells after yellow fever vaccination. Study-level results: Just a small share of clonotypes turned up in the CD4 compartment as well as the CD8 compartment.

This clonotype was counted ten times or more. Its target is unknown. TCR cDNA, made by 5'RACE template switching, carried an added universal primer site and UMIs. TCRdb fed the 5' RACE reads into MiXCR, producing one record per CDR3 protein. The sample carries nearly 300,000 distinct CDR3 sequences, 8.5% to 10% recorded once. Germline-derived CDR1 and CDR2 are ENHRY and SYGVKD. This CDR3 spans 15 amino acids. V lost 2 bases and J 8 bases, leaving 16 bases between the germline ends. Here the sequenced sample was CD4+ T cells sorted from PBMCs, taken 5 days after the yellow fever booster vaccination. The chain carries TRBV10-3 and TRBJ2-1; possibly TRBD2 for D (5 bases). The source is a man aged 18 to 30 who received the YFV17D yellow fever vaccine. The chain's CDR3 is CAISEPGEIAYEQFF. CDR3 coding DNA: TGTGCCATCAGTGAGCCCGGGGAAATAGCATATGAGCAGTTCTTC.